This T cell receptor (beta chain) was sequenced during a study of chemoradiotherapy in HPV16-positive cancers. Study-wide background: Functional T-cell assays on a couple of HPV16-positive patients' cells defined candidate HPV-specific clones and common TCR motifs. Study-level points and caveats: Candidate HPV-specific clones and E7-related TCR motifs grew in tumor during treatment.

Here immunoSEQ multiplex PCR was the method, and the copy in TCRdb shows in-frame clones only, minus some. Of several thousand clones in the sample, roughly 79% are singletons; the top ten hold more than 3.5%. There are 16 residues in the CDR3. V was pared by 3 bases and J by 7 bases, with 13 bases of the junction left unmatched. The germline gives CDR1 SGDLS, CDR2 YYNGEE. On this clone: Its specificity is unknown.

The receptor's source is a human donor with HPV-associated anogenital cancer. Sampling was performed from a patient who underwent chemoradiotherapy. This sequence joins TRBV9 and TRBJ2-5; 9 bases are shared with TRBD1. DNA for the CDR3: TGTGCCAGCAGCGCAGACAACTTCCCGGGACAGGGGACCCAGTACTTC. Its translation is CASSADNFPGQGTQYF.